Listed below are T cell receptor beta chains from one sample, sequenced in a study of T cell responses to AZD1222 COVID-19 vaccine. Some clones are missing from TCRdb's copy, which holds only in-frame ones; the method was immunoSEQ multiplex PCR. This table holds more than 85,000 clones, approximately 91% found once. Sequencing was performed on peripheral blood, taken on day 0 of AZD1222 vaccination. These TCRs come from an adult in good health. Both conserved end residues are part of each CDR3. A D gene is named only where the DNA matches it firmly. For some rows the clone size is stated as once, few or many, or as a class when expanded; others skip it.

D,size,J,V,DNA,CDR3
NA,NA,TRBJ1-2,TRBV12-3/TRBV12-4,TGTGCCAGCAGTTTTCGGGATGGCTACACCTTC,CASSFRDGYTF
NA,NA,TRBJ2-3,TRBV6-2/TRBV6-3,TGTGCCAGCAGTTTCTATAGCGGAGATACGCAGTATTTT,CASSFYSGDTQYF
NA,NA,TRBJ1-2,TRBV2,TGTGCCAGCACCCGAAGATCGGAAGCGGGGTATGGCTACACCTTC,CASTRRSEAGYGYTF
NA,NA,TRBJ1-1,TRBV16,TGTGCCAGCAGCCCTCACACGAACACTGAAGCTTTCTTT,CASSPHTNTEAFF
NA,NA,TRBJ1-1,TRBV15,TGTGCCACCAGCAGAGGTCGGGGCCAATTGAACACTGAAGCTTTCTTT,CATSRGRGQLNTEAFF
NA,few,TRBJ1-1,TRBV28,TGTGCCAGCAGTTTAATCGGGTTGCGGGGAGCTTTCTTT,CASSLIGLRGAFF
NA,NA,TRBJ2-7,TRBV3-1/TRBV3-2,TGTGCCAGCAGCCGGGGGATCCTATACGAGCAGTACTTC,CASSRGILYEQYF
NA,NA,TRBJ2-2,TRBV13,TGTGCCAGCAGCTACGAGAAAAAAAACACCGGGGAGCTGTTTTTT,CASSYEKKNTGELFF
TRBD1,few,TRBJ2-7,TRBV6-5,TGTGCCAGTCCAGGGCAGGGGGATTTCGACGAGCAGTACTTC,CASPGQGDFDEQYF
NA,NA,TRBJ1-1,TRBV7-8,TGTGCCAGCAGCTTAGTGTCACGGAGGCAGGGGAGGGACACTGAAGCTTTCTTT,CASSLVSRRQGRDTEAFF
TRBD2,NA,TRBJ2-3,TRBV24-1,TGTGCCACCAGTGACCCCGGGACTAGAGGTGCTGTAGATACGCAGTATTTT,CATSDPGTRGAVDTQYF
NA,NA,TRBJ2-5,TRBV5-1,TGCGCCAGCAGCTTGGGGGGACTCGACTCGGAGACCCAGTACTTC,CASSLGGLDSETQYF
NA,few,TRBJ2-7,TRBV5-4,TGTGCCAGCAGCTTGGAGGGCGGCGTCTACGAGCAGTACTTC,CASSLEGGVYEQYF
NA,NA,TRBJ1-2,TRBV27,TGTGCCAGCAGCCCCTTGATTGGACCTAACTATGGCTACACCTTC,CASSPLIGPNYGYTF
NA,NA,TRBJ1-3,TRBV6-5,TGTGCCAGCAACATTGGGGTGGTGGCAGGAAACACCATATATTTT,CASNIGVVAGNTIYF
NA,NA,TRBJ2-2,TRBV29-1,TGCAGCGTTGAAGGAGGAGGGGCAAGCACCGGGGAGCTGTTTTTT,CSVEGGGASTGELFF
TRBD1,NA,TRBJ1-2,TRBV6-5,TGTGCCAGCAGTCACAGGGGCAACTATGGCTACACCTTC,CASSHRGNYGYTF
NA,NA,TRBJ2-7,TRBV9,TGTGCCAGCAGCGTAGTGGGGGAACAGGGTCACGAGCAGTACTTC,CASSVVGEQGHEQYF
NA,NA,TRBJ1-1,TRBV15,TGTGCCACCAGCAGAGGGGACTCCCTCGCTGAAGCTTTCTTT,CATSRGDSLAEAFF
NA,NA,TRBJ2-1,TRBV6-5,TGTGCCAGCAGTTCAGCAGACAATGAGCAGTTCTTC,CASSSADNEQFF
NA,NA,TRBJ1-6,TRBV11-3,TGTGCCAGCAGCTTAGATTTGGATTCACCCCTCCACTTT,CASSLDLDSPLHF
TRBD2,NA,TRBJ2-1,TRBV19,TGTGCCAGTAGGATCGTAGGGCGGGGGGCCTACAATGAGCAGTTCTTC,CASRIVGRGAYNEQFF
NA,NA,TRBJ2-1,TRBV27,TGTGCCAGCAGTTTAGGCAGCTCGAAAACCTACAATGAGCAGTTCTTC,CASSLGSSKTYNEQFF
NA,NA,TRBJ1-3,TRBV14,TGTGCCAGCAGCCAATGGGGGTCCGCTGGAAACACCATATATTTT,CASSQWGSAGNTIYF
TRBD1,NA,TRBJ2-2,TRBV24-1,TGTGCCACCAGTGAGAGGGGGCAGGGGAGGCTGTTTTTT,CATSERGQGRLFF
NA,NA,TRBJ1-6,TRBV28,TGTGCCAGCAGTTTCGTGGAGGATTCACCCCTCCACTTT,CASSFVEDSPLHF
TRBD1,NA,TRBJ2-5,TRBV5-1,TGCGCCAGCAGCGCCACAGGGGCCCAAGAGACCCAGTACTTC,CASSATGAQETQYF
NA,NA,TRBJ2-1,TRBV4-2,TGTGCCAGCAGCCAAGTAGCGCGAGACAATGAGCAGTTCTTC,CASSQVARDNEQFF
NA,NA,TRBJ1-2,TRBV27,TGTGCCAGCAGCAGGGCTAACTATGGCTACACCTTC,CASSRANYGYTF
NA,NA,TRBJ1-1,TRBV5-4,TGTGCCAGCAGCCTGGAAAGAAGACAAGTTGAAGCTTTCTTT,CASSLERRQVEAFF
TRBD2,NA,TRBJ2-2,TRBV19,TGTGCCAGTAGCCGACTAGCGGGAGGGGAGAACACCGGGGAGCTGTTTTTT,CASSRLAGGENTGELFF
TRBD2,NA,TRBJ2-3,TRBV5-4,TGTGCCAGCAGCTTGGTGGGCGGGAGGAAAGATACGCAGTATTTT,CASSLVGGRKDTQYF
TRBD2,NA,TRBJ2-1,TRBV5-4,TGTGCCAGCAGCCTAGGACTAGCGGGGGCATACAATGAGCAGTTCTTC,CASSLGLAGAYNEQFF
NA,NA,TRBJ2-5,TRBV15,TGTGCCACCAGCTCTGGGCTGGGAAAACAAGAGACCCAGTACTTC,CATSSGLGKQETQYF
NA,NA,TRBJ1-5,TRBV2,TGTGCCAGCAGGGGGTGGGAGCAGCCCCAGCATTTT,CASRGWEQPQHF
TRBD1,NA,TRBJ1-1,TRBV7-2,TGTGCCAGCAGTGAAAGACAGGGCACTGAAGCTTTCTTT,CASSERQGTEAFF
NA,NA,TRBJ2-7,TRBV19,TGTGCCAGTAGTATAAGAGCAGCTAGTTTGGTAACCGAGCAGTACTTC,CASSIRAASLVTEQYF
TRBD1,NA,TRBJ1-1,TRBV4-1,TGCGCCAGCAGCCAAGGGGGGCCCCTCCAGGGGGGAGCTTTCTTT,CASSQGGPLQGGAFF